These 15 T cell receptor beta chains were all obtained from the same sample, sequenced in a study of regulatory T cells in long-lasting Graves disease. HTBI primers from iRepertoire and Arm-PCR of CDR3 regions yielded the TCR beta libraries. TCRdb independently ran MiXCR on the multiplex PCR reads; one entry per CDR3 protein. This repertoire shows fewer than 600,000 distinct CDR3 sequences, around a fifth found once; its top ten account for roughly 13%. Time point denoted: persistent/refractory GD, antithyroid drugs over 5 years with positive TRAb. From PBMCs, RNA was extracted and then used to make the TCR library. This specimen consisted of peripheral blood mononuclear cells (PBMCs), obtained when the disease was refractory, from a patient treated with antithyroid drugs. The receptors here all came from a female donor with Graves disease.

This clonotype was picked up many times. The CDR3 region is CASSLWGTGVEETQYF. Written as DNA, the CDR3 is TGTGCCAGCAGTTTATGGGGGACAGGGGTTGAAGAGACCCAGTACTTC. The genes are TRBV28 and TRBJ2-5; 10 nucleotides agree with TRBD1. Germline CDR1 and CDR2: MDHEN and SYDVKM. The length of the CDR3 is 16 residues. Germline trimming cut 0 bases from V and 3 bases from J; bases unmatched to any gene: 4.

This clonotype came up a few times. The chain uses TRBV12-3 or TRBV12-4 and TRBJ2-2; the D gene could be TRBD1 or TRBD2 (5 bases each). CDR3 size: 18 residues. V was pared by 3 bases and J by 5 bases, with 22 bases between. The DNA of the CDR3 is TGTGCCAGCAGTTTGGTACTGCGGACACCCGGGGCGACCGGGGAGCTGTTTTTT. Translation: CASSLVLRTPGATGELFF.

This clonotype was detected ten times or more. The chain employs TRBV19 and TRBJ1-1; D might be TRBD1 (6 bases). With 3 bases removed from V and 4 bases from J, the gap between germline ends came to 12 bases. This CDR3 is 14 amino acids long. CDR1 is LNHDA, CDR2 SQIVND, per germline (reference sequence). The CDR3 loop reads CASSMGARSTEAFF. CDR3 coding DNA: TGTGCCAGTAGTATGGGGGCAAGGAGCACTGAAGCTTTCTTT.

This clonotype turned up a few times. This sequence joins TRBV9 and TRBJ2-2; maybe TRBD2 (5 bases). This CDR3 contains 13 residues. Germline assignment: CDR1 SGDLS and CDR2 YYNGEE. Deletions cut 6 bases from V and 6 bases from J, with 12 bases between. The CDR3 region is CASTDSVAGELFF. DNA for the CDR3: TGTGCCAGCACTGATAGCGTGGCCGGGGAGCTGTTTTTT.

This clonotype was counted a few times. The rearrangement links TRBV29-1 to TRBJ1-1; 9 bases are shared with TRBD1. The CDR3 sequence is 14 residues long. V gave up 6 bases and J gave up 2 bases; unmatched junction bases: 7. Looked up from germline, CDR1 is SQVTM and CDR2 is ANQGSEA. The DNA for the CDR3 is TGCAGCGTCGCCCGGGACAGGGACAACACTGAAGCTTTCTTT. It yields the protein CSVARDRDNTEAFF. The full variable domain, its missing parts supplied by reference TRBV29-1 and TRBJ1-1, is SAVISQKPSRDICQRGTSLTIQCQVDSQVTMMFWYRQQPGQSLTLIATANQGSEATYESGFVIDKFPISRPNLTFSTLTVSNMSPEDSSIYLCSVARDRDNTEAFFGQGTRLTVV.

In this sample, this clonotype turned up many times. The V and J genes are TRBV15 and TRBJ1-1; D may be TRBD1 (5 bases). V shed 6 bases and J shed 8 bases, with 7 bases lying between them. The CDR3 extends over 10 amino acids. Looked up from germline, CDR1 is LNHNV and CDR2 is YYDKDF (reference sequence). This CDR3 reads CATRGEEAFF. CDR3 DNA: TGTGCCACCAGAGGGGAAGAAGCTTTCTTT.

This clonotype was seen many times. V usage is TRBV11-2 and J usage is TRBJ1-6; 7 nucleotides agree with TRBD1. CDR3 length: 16 residues. V trimming: 4 bases; J trimming: 7 bases; junction bases outside the gene matches: 10. Germline V gives CDR1 SGHAT, CDR2 FQNNGV. The CDR3 region is CASSSLRQGGNSPLHF. The CDR3 region has the DNA TGTGCCAGCAGCTCACTCCGACAGGGCGGCAATTCACCCCTCCACTTT.

This clonotype was seen many times. The chain employs TRBV12-3 or TRBV12-4 and TRBJ1-4; a possible D gene is TRBD1 (6 bases). The CDR3 runs to 15 residues. V was clipped by 4 bases and J by 7 bases, with 16 bases between them. The CDR3 coding sequence is TGTGCCAGCAGTTACAGGGCTCCGCCGGGTGAAAAACTGTTTTTT. Its translation is CASSYRAPPGEKLFF.

A remark on this clonotype: Sequence at one end of the junction differs from germline and may be a read error. The chain recombines TRBV7-7 with TRBJ2-2, with a possible D match to TRBD2 (5 bases). This CDR3 contains 13 residues. CDR1 and CDR2 from the germline V gene are SSHAT and FNYEAQ (reference sequence). The CDR3 DNA reads TGTGCTAGCAGCCGAACTAGAACCGGGGAGCTGTTTTTT. This encodes CASSRTRTGELFF.

This clonotype came up many times. V gene TRBV2 combines with J gene TRBJ1-6; D uncertain. The CDR3 is 15 amino acids. CDR1 is SNHLY, CDR2 FYNNEI, per germline. With 7 bases removed from V and 0 bases from J, the gap between germline ends came to 10 bases. CDR3 amino acids: CASTPLGSYNSPLHF. The CDR3 DNA sequence: TGTGCCAGCACCCCCTTGGGCTCCTATAATTCACCCCTCCACTTT.

This clonotype was counted at least ten times. The V call is TRBV28, the J call TRBJ1-6, with D uncertain. The CDR3 sequence is 15 residues long. Germline CDR1 MDHEN, CDR2 SYDVKM. The germline V and J ends were trimmed by 0 bases and 7 bases, with 10 bases remaining between them. Here the CDR3 reads CASSLWGRQNSPLHF. DNA of the CDR3: TGTGCCAGCAGTTTATGGGGAAGGCAAAATTCACCCCTCCACTTT.

This clonotype was observed many times. This sequence joins TRBV7-2 and TRBJ1-5, with no clear D. The germline V gene has CDR1 SGHTA and CDR2 FQGNSA. Trimming took off 1 base at V and 6 bases at J, with 4 bases between the two ends. The CDR3 runs to 12 residues. CDR3 protein: CASSLGIQPQHF. Here the CDR3 DNA reads TGTGCCAGCAGCTTAGGGATTCAGCCCCAGCATTTT.

V is TRBV28 and J is TRBJ1-5; D is ambiguous. CDR3 length: 17 residues. Per germline, CDR1 MDHEN and CDR2 SYDVKM. V was clipped by 4 bases and J by 0 bases, with 16 bases between them. The CDR3 bases are TGTGCCAGCAGTTCGCCAGCGGGCAGTTATAGCAATCAGCCCCAGCATTTT. Amino acid sequence: CASSSPAGSYSNQPQHF.

The sample holds a few counts of this clonotype. The chain joins TRBV7-2 to TRBJ1-3; 8 bases align to TRBD1. Germline V gene data show CDR1 as SGHTA and CDR2 as FQGNSA. The CDR3 sequence is 15 residues long. The trim removed 4 bases at V and 2 bases at J, leaving 4 bases unmatched. The CDR3 bases are TGTGCCAGCAGCTCACCGGGACAGGCTGGAAACACCATATATTTT. Translating gives CASSSPGQAGNTIYF.

This chain joins TRBV20-1 and TRBJ2-5; 10 nucleotides agree with TRBD1. The CDR3 runs 15 residues. CDR1 is DFQATT and CDR2 is SNEGSKA in the germline V gene (reference sequence). V gave up 3 bases and J gave up 4 bases; unmatched junction bases: 8. The CDR3 protein is CSARGPGQGGETQYF. The CDR3 DNA reads TGCAGTGCTAGGGGGCCTGGACAGGGGGGAGAGACCCAGTACTTC.